This T cell receptor (beta chain) was documented in a study of control samples from healthy donors and cancer patients. There are 13 residues in the CDR3. Germline V gives CDR1 LGHNA, CDR2 YSLEER. Between the trimmed V and J ends, which lost 0 bases and 5 bases, there was a span of 7 bases. Produced via immunoSEQ multiplex PCR; TCRdb's table is partial and in-frame only. The sample yields about 150,000 clones, over 85% seen once. This clone was picked up a small number of times. The rearrangement joins TRBV4-3 to TRBJ1-1, with D tentatively TRBD1 (5 bases). The specimen was blood. The sequence was obtained from a man aged 18 to 35 in good health. In nucleotides, the CDR3 is TGCGCCAGCAGCCAAGATGGGGGAACTGAAGCTTTCTTT. This codes for CASSQDGGTEAFF.